Given below is one T cell receptor beta chain in context. The entry originates in a study of blood T cell repertoires in COVID-19. V was shortened by 0 bases and J by 6 bases, with 13 bases between the two germline ends. The CDR3 runs 15 residues. Germline V gene sequence: CDR1 SGHTA, CDR2 FQGTGA. The authors' processing: For nucleated cells, counts were estimated from reference gene primer amplification. Profiling relied on immunoSEQ multiplex PCR, and the TCRdb table lists in-frame clones only, not all of them. The DNA gave D and trimming, while V, J and clone size come from that table. The table records some 140,000 clones, about 85% of them present only once.

V and J are TRBV7-3 and TRBJ2-3; no clear D. This TCR was recovered from a man between 60 and 75 years old with COVID-19, enrolled during active disease. Sequenced material: peripheral blood. The CDR3 DNA follows: TGTGCCAGCAGCTTAACTTATACAGCTTCCGATACGCAGTATTTT. Protein sequence: CASSLTYTASDTQYF.